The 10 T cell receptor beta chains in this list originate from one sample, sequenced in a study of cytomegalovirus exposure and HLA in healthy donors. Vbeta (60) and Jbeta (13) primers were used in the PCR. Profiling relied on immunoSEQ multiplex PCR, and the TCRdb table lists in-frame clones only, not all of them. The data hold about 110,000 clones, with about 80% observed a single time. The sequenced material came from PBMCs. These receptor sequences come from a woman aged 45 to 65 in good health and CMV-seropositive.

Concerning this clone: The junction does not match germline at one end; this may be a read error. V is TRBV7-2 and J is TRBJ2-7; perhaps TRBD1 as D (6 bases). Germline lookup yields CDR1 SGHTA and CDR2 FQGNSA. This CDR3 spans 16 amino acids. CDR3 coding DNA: TGTGCCGGCAGCTTACAGGGAACAGCGATCTCCTACGAGCAGTACTTC. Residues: CAGSLQGTAISYEQYF.

CDR3 region: CASSPGLVATNEKLFF. DNA for the CDR3: TGCGCCAGCAGCCCGGGGTTAGTTGCAACTAATGAAAAACTGTTTTTT. The genes are TRBV5-1 and TRBJ1-4; D gene uncertain. Germline V gene data show CDR1 as SGHRS and CDR2 as YFSETQ. The CDR3 covers 16 residues. The V and J ends lost 4 bases and 0 bases respectively, with 13 bases between them.

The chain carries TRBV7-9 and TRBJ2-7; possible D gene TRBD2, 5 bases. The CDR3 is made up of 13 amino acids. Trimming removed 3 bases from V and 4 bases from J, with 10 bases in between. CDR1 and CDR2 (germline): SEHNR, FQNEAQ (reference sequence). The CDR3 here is CASSLGVSYEQYF. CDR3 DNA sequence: TGTGCCAGCAGCTTGGGAGTTTCTTACGAGCAGTACTTC.

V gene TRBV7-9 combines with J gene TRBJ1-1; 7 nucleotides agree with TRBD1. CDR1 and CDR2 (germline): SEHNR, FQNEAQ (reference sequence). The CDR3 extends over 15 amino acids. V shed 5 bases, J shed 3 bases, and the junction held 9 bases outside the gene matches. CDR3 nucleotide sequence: TGTGCCAGCAGCCCAAGTTCCAGGGGGGACACTGAAGCTTTCTTT. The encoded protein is CASSPSSRGDTEAFF.

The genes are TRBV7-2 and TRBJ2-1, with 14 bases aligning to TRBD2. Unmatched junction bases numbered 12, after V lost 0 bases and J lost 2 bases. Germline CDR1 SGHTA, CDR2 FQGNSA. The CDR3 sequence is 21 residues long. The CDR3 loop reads CASSLADGTSGGLVTYNEQFF. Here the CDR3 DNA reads TGTGCCAGCAGCTTAGCGGATGGGACTAGCGGGGGATTAGTCACCTACAATGAGCAGTTCTTC. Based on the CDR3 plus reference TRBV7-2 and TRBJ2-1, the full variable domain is GAGVSQSPSNKVTEKGKDVELRCDPISGHTALYWYRQSLGQGLEFLIYFQGNSAPDKSGLPSDRFSAERTGGSVSTLTIQRTQQEDSAVYLCASSLADGTSGGLVTYNEQFFGPGTRLTVL.

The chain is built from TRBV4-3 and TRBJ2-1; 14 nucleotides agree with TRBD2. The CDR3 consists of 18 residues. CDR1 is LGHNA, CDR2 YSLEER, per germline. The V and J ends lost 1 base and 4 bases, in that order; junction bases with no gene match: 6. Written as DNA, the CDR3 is TGCGCCAGCAGCCAAGGCTTGACTAGCGGGGGGGCTTACAATGAGCAGTTCTTC. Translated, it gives CASSQGLTSGGAYNEQFF.

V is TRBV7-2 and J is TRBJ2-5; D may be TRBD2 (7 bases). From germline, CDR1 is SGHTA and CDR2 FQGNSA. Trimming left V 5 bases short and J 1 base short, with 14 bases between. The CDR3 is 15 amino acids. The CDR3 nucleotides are TGTGCCAGCAGCGGGGGGGGGCGGCCCCAAGAGACCCAGTACTTC. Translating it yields CASSGGGRPQETQYF. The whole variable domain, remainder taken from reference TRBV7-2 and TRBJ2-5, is GAGVSQSPSNKVTEKGKDVELRCDPISGHTALYWYRQSLGQGLEFLIYFQGNSAPDKSGLPSDRFSAERTGGSVSTLTIQRTQQEDSAVYLCASSGGGRPQETQYFGPGTRLLVL.

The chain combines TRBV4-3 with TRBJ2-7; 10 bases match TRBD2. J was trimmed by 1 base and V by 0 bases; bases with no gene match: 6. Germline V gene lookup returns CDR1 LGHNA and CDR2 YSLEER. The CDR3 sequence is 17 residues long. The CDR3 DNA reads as TGCGCCAGCAGCCAAGATGTCGGACTAGCGGAGTCCTACGAGCAGTACTTC. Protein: CASSQDVGLAESYEQYF.

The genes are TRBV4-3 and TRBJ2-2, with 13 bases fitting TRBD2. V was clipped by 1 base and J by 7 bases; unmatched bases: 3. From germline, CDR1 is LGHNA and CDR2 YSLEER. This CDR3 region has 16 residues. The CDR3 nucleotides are TGCGCCAGCAGCCAAGGACTAGCGGGGGGTGGCGGGGAGCTGTTTTTT. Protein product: CASSQGLAGGGGELFF.

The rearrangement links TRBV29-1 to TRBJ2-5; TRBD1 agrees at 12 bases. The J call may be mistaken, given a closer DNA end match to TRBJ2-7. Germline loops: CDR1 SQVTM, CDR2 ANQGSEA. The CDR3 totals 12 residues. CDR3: CSVGTGGNEQYF. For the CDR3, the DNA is TGCAGCGTGGGGACAGGGGGCAACGAGCAGTACTTC.